This is a list of T cell receptor beta chains from one sample in a study of blood T cell repertoires in COVID-19. The assay was immunoSEQ multiplex PCR, and TCRdb's table has in-frame clones only and misses some. The data show about 50,000 clones, around 86% seen once. Input material: peripheral blood. The source of these receptors is an elderly woman with COVID-19, enrolled during active disease. CDR3s include the opening cysteine and the closing phenylalanine or tryptophan. The order of the fields is V gene, clone size, J gene, CDR3 length, D gene, CDR3 DNA, CDR3 protein. D genes are given only for firm matches. Clone size is not always given. Where it is, it says once, few, many or a class for expanded clones.

TRBV28	-	TRBJ2-7	16	-	TGTGCCAGCAGTTCGCCGGGGAGCAAGGCCGCCTACGAGCAGTACTTC	CASSSPGSKAAYEQYF
TRBV5-1	-	TRBJ2-5	14	-	TGCGCCAGCAGCTTGGTAAACACACAAGAGACCCAGTACTTC	CASSLVNTQETQYF
TRBV19	-	TRBJ2-1	14	-	TGTGCCAGTAGTATCCCGGGGTGGAACAATGAGCAGTTCTTC	CASSIPGWNNEQFF
TRBV18	-	TRBJ1-2	13	-	TGTGCCAGCTCACCAGTCGGCGACATCGGAGGAACCTTC	CASSPVGDIGGTF
TRBV3-1/TRBV3-2	once	TRBJ2-3	14	-	TGTGCCAGCAGCCAATTTACTAGCACAGATACGCAGTATTTT	CASSQFTSTDTQYF
TRBV4-2	-	TRBJ1-6	13	-	TGTGCCAGCAGCCATTCACTTAATTCACCCCTCCACTTT	CASSHSLNSPLHF
TRBV3-1/TRBV3-2	-	TRBJ1-3	16	-	TGTGCCAGCAGCCTTCACTTAACCCACTCTGGAAACACCATATATTTT	CASSLHLTHSGNTIYF
TRBV15	-	TRBJ1-1	13	-	TGTGCCACCAGCAGAGTGGTAAGCAGGGAAGCTTTCTTT	CATSRVVSREAFF
TRBV7-6	-	TRBJ2-5	11	-	TGTGCCAGCAGTAAGAGGGAGACCCAGTACTTC	CASSKRETQYF
TRBV6-6	-	TRBJ1-2	15	-	TGTGCCAGCAGCCGCGAGCGGGGACGGACCTATGGCTACACCTTC	CASSRERGRTYGYTF
TRBV28	-	TRBJ1-4	12	-	TGTGCCAGCAGTTGGCGGCGGGAAAAACTGTTTTTT	CASSWRREKLFF
TRBV7-2	-	TRBJ1-5	13	-	TGTGCCAGCAGCTTCAATAGCAATCAGCCCCAGCATTTT	CASSFNSNQPQHF
TRBV5-1	-	TRBJ2-7	14	-	TGCGCCAGCAGCTTGGCCGGGGGTACCTACGAGCAGTACTTC	CASSLAGGTYEQYF
TRBV12-3/TRBV12-4	-	TRBJ1-5	12	-	TGTGCCAGCAGTCGGGGGGATCAGCCCCAGCATTTT	CASSRGDQPQHF
TRBV5-6	-	TRBJ2-2	15	-	TGTGCCAGCAGTTTGATCGTCAGTCACACCGGGGAGCTGTTTTTT	CASSLIVSHTGELFF
TRBV5-6	-	TRBJ1-1	14	-	TGTGCCAGCAGCTTGTTGCGGGGCGCCACTGAAGCTTTCTTT	CASSLLRGATEAFF
TRBV30	few	TRBJ1-1	13	-	TGTGCCTGGACCTCAGGGCCCAACACTGAAGCTTTCTTT	CAWTSGPNTEAFF
TRBV12-3/TRBV12-4	-	TRBJ1-2	11	-	TGTGCCAGCACCACAGGGTATGGCTACACCTTC	CASTTGYGYTF
TRBV11-1	-	TRBJ2-7	11	-	TGTGCCAGCAGCTTAGTTGAGGAGCAGTACTTC	CASSLVEEQYF
TRBV29-1	-	TRBJ1-2	12	TRBD1	TGCAGCGTCCGGACAGGGGGCTATGGCTACACCTTC	CSVRTGGYGYTF
TRBV7-9	-	TRBJ2-4	12	TRBD2	TGTGCCAGCATCCAACTGGGCCCGGGGGGATACTTC	CASIQLGPGGYF
TRBV5-6	-	TRBJ2-3	11	-	TGTGCCAGCAGCTCTCTAGGTCCGCAGTATTTT	CASSSLGPQYF
TRBV15	-	TRBJ2-2	13	TRBD2	TGTGCCACCCGGACTAGCGACACCGGGGAGCTGTTTTTT	CATRTSDTGELFF
TRBV19	-	TRBJ2-1	12	-	TGTGCCAGTAGTACCTTTTCCGATGAGCAGTTCTTC	CASSTFSDEQFF
TRBV4-2	-	TRBJ1-4	13	-	TGTGCCAGCAGCCAAGATCCGGGGGACGTTCGGTTTTTT	CASSQDPGDVRFF
TRBV6-5	-	TRBJ1-5	15	TRBD1	TGTGCCAGCAGAACCGGACAGGGAGCTAATCAGCCCCAGCATTTT	CASRTGQGANQPQHF
TRBV2	-	TRBJ1-4	17	TRBD1	TGTGCCAGCAGCGCTTTGCGTGCACAGGGGGCGCGTGAAAAACTGTTTTTT	CASSALRAQGAREKLFF
TRBV28	-	TRBJ1-4	15	TRBD1	TGTGCCAGCAGTAGAGGGGGCCCAACTAATGAAAAACTGTTTTTT	CASSRGGPTNEKLFF
TRBV18	once	TRBJ1-4	12	-	TGTGCCAGCTCAACAGGGAATGAAAAACTGTTTTTT	CASSTGNEKLFF
TRBV5-1	-	TRBJ2-5	16	TRBD2	TGCGCCAGCAGCGATACAGTAGCGGGGTCCCAAGAGACCCAGTACTTC	CASSDTVAGSQETQYF
TRBV11-2	-	TRBJ2-7	15	TRBD2	TGTGCCAGCAGCTTTACGACTAGCGGGAGGGACGAGCAGTACTTC	CASSFTTSGRDEQYF
TRBV9	-	TRBJ1-4	14	TRBD1	TGTGCCAGCAGCGAGGACAGGTTAAATGAAAAACTGTTTTTT	CASSEDRLNEKLFF
TRBV10-3	-	TRBJ2-5	14	-	TGTGCCATCAGTGAGCCAGGATATCAAGAGACCCAGTACTTC	CAISEPGYQETQYF
TRBV7-8	-	TRBJ1-1	13	-	TGTGCCAGCAGTCACAGGGTGAACACTGAAGCTTTCTTT	CASSHRVNTEAFF
TRBV20-1	once	TRBJ2-7	12	-	TGCAGTGCTAGTTCAGGGGTGTACGAGCAGTACTTC	CSASSGVYEQYF
TRBV5-8	-	TRBJ2-5	13	-	TGTGCCGGAGAGGGCGGGCGCGCAAGGACCCAGTACTTC	CAGEGGRARTQYF
TRBV18	-	TRBJ2-5	15	-	TGTGCCAGCTCCCGCGCAGTTAACGCGGGCGAGACCCAGTACTTC	CASSRAVNAGETQYF
TRBV9	-	TRBJ1-4	16	TRBD1	TGTGCCAGCAGCGGCCCTCAGGGGGCGCGGGATGAAAAACTGTTTTTT	CASSGPQGARDEKLFF
TRBV7-2	-	TRBJ1-5	15	-	TGTGCCAGCAGCCCGGAGAGGGCCGGCAATCAGCCCCAGCATTTT	CASSPERAGNQPQHF
TRBV6-4	-	TRBJ2-2	15	-	TGTGCCAGCAGTGACCAAGGACTACACACCGGGGAGCTGTTTTTT	CASSDQGLHTGELFF
TRBV18	-	TRBJ1-1	15	TRBD1	TGTGCCAGCTCTTCCATGACAGGGGTGAACACTGAAGCTTTCTTT	CASSSMTGVNTEAFF
TRBV9	once	TRBJ2-1	15	TRBD2	TGTGCCAGCAGCGCCCGGACTAGCGGGAGCTATGAGCAGTTCTTC	CASSARTSGSYEQFF
TRBV28	-	TRBJ1-2	13	TRBD1	TGTGCCAGCAGCTGGACAGGTGGCTATGGCTACACCTTC	CASSWTGGYGYTF
TRBV3-1/TRBV3-2	-	TRBJ2-1	18	TRBD2	TGTGCCAGCAGCCAAACGATAGCGGGGGGCACCGGGATCAGTGAGCAGTTCTTC	CASSQTIAGGTGISEQFF
TRBV7-2	few	TRBJ2-6	16	-	TGTGCCAGCAGCCCCGTCGGCGGGACCGGGGCCAACGTCCTGACTTTC	CASSPVGGTGANVLTF
TRBV30	-	TRBJ2-2	13	TRBD1	TGTGCCTGGAGTAGGGGGCACACCGGGGAGCTGTTTTTT	CAWSRGHTGELFF
TRBV28	few	TRBJ2-3	12	-	TGTGCCAGCAGTCCTAACACAGATACGCAGTATTTT	CASSPNTDTQYF
TRBV10-3	-	TRBJ2-3	17	TRBD2	TGTGCCATCAGTGGGTCGGGGGGACTAGGCCGCACAGATACGCAGTATTTT	CAISGSGGLGRTDTQYF
TRBV19	once	TRBJ2-3	13	-	TGTGCCAGTAGTACTCAGTCCACAGATACGCAGTATTTT	CASSTQSTDTQYF
TRBV7-8	-	TRBJ1-1	14	-	TGTGCCAGCAGCACCGGGACAACGAACACTGAAGCTTTCTTT	CASSTGTTNTEAFF
TRBV10-3	-	TRBJ1-2	15	TRBD1	TGTGCCATCAGTCTCGACGGGACAGGGTCTTCTAACTACACCTTC	CAISLDGTGSSNYTF
TRBV7-8	-	TRBJ2-1	15	TRBD1	TGTGCCAGCAGCTTAGGGGACAGGGAAGGGTATGAGCAGTTCTTC	CASSLGDREGYEQFF
TRBV18	-	TRBJ2-5	15	TRBD1	TGTGCCAGCTCCCCCCCTGGGACAGCTAAAGAGACCCAGTACTTC	CASSPPGTAKETQYF
TRBV5-1	-	TRBJ2-5	16	TRBD1	TGCGCCAGCAGCTTCTCCCCATCTGACAGGGCAGAGACCCAGTACTTC	CASSFSPSDRAETQYF
TRBV3-1/TRBV3-2	-	TRBJ2-6	19	-	TGTGCCAGCAGCCAAAACAGGGAAGGGGTTTTCTCTGGGGCCAACGTCCTGACTTTC	CASSQNREGVFSGANVLTF